This passage covers 18 T cell receptor beta chains from one sample sequenced in a study of blood T cell repertoires in COVID-19. TCRdb's table, derived via immunoSEQ multiplex PCR, lists solely in-frame clones and lacks some. Among about 97,000 clones listed, around nine tenths were seen once. The sequenced sample was peripheral blood. The source is a man between 50 and 59 years old with active or convalescent COVID-19.

The chain is built from TRBV12-3 or TRBV12-4 and TRBJ1-4; D possibly corresponds to TRBD1 (5 bases). The CDR3 sequence is 13 residues long. V was clipped by 6 bases and J by 4 bases, with 9 bases between them. CDR3 DNA sequence: TGTGCCAGCAGCCTGGGGGGTAATGAAAAACTGTTTTTT. Translating gives CASSLGGNEKLFF.

CDR3 sequence (DNA): TGTGCCAGCAGTTTGCCTCGCCAGTCACAAGAGACCCAGTACTTC. Protein: CASSLPRQSQETQYF. This chain joins TRBV28 and TRBJ2-5; D unclear. Per germline, CDR1 MDHEN and CDR2 SYDVKM. The CDR3 runs 15 residues. Trimming removed 3 bases at V and 2 bases at J, with 13 bases between. The whole variable domain, remainder taken from reference TRBV28 and TRBJ2-5, is DVKVTQSSRYLVKRTGEKVFLECVQDMDHENMFWYRQDPGLGLRLIYFSYDVKMKEKGDIPEGYSVSREKKERFSLILESASTNQTSMYLCASSLPRQSQETQYFGPGTRLLVL.

The count of this clone is one. The chain combines TRBV5-3 with TRBJ1-4; 7 nucleotides align to TRBD1. TRBV5-3 is annotated as an ORF whose role is uncertain. There are 12 residues in the CDR3. The V segment lost 4 bases and the J segment 7 bases; nucleotides outside the gene matches: 1. CDR3 residues: CARSHRGEKLFF. The CDR3 nucleotides are TGTGCCAGAAGCCACAGGGGTGAAAAACTGTTTTTT.

This clone occurred a few times. V is TRBV19 and J is TRBJ2-3, with D tentatively TRBD1 (5 bases). The CDR3 is 13 amino acids. The germline V gene encodes CDR1 LNHDA and CDR2 SQIVND (reference sequence). The germline V and J ends were trimmed by 1 base and 4 bases, with 6 bases remaining between them. CDR3 sequence: CASSIVGADTQYF. The CDR3 region has the DNA TGTGCCAGTAGTATAGTAGGGGCAGATACGCAGTATTTT.

The chain couples TRBV2 to TRBJ1-4; D is unclear. The V end was cut by 6 bases, the J end by 7 bases, with 15 bases between. The CDR3 sequence is 14 residues long. Germline assignment: CDR1 SNHLY and CDR2 FYNNEI. The CDR3 DNA sequence: TGTGCCAGCAGAAAGGAGGAGGTCGGTGAAAAACTGTTTTTT. Translated, it gives CASRKEEVGEKLFF. The entire variable domain, with the rest obtained from reference TRBV2 and TRBJ1-4, is as follows: EPEVTQTPSHQVTQMGQEVILRCVPISNHLYFYWYRQILGQKVEFLVSFYNNEISEKSEIFDDQFSVERPDGSNFTLKIRSTKLEDSAMYFCASRKEEVGEKLFFGSGTQLSVL.

This rearrangement joins TRBV7-2 to TRBJ2-7, with 10 bases identical to TRBD2. The CDR3 contains 18 residues. Trimming cost V 3 bases and J 0 bases; bases outside gene matches: 11. Germline V lookup: CDR1 SGHTA, CDR2 FQGNSA. CDR3 coding DNA: TGTGCCAGCAGCTTTTTGGCTAGCGGGGGTGTGTCCTCCTACGAGCAGTACTTC. This sequence encodes CASSFLASGGVSSYEQYF.

This clone was counted a few times. This rearrangement joins TRBV7-9 to TRBJ2-1, with 8 bases lining up with TRBD1. Germline V gives CDR1 SEHNR, CDR2 FQNEAQ (reference sequence). The CDR3 is made up of 15 amino acids. V was clipped by 1 base and J by 2 bases; unmatched bases: 1. The CDR3 here is CASSLGDRTYNEQFF. The CDR3, as DNA: TGTGCCAGCAGCTTAGGGGACAGGACCTACAATGAGCAGTTCTTC.

V and J are TRBV19 and TRBJ2-3, with D maybe TRBD2 (6 bases). From germline, CDR1 is LNHDA and CDR2 SQIVND (reference sequence). The CDR3 extends over 14 amino acids. Between the trimmed V and J ends, which lost 9 bases and 0 bases, there was a span of 13 bases. The DNA of the CDR3 is TGTGCCAGCGGGGGTCGGGTTAGCACAGATACGCAGTATTTT. This translates into CASGGRVSTDTQYF.

This rearrangement joins TRBV30 to TRBJ1-5, with D tentatively TRBD1 (5 bases). Germline V gene sequence: CDR1 GTSNPN, CDR2 SVGIG (reference sequence). Trimming cost V 1 base and J 4 bases, with 14 bases left between them. The CDR3 totals 15 residues. The CDR3 here is CAWSDPQTDNQPQHF. CDR3 nucleotides: TGTGCCTGGAGTGACCCCCAGACAGATAATCAGCCCCAGCATTTT.

The chain has TRBV10-3 and TRBJ2-2; TRBD1 aligns across 7 bases. The germline gives CDR1 ENHRY, CDR2 SYGVKD. Unmatched junction bases numbered 3, after V lost 11 bases and J lost 0 bases. The CDR3 length is 13 residues. As DNA, the CDR3 is TGTGCCTCGGGGACAGCGAACACCGGGGAGCTGTTTTTT. It encodes CASGTANTGELFF.

CDR3 residues: CASSPGDSPTDTQYF. CDR3 DNA sequence: TGTGCCAGCAGCCCCGGGGACAGTCCCACAGATACGCAGTATTTT. The gene calls are TRBV14 and TRBJ2-3; the match to TRBD1 covers 7 bases. The V gene's germline CDR1 is SGHDN and CDR2 FVKESK. The CDR3 length is 15 residues. The J segment lost 2 bases and the V segment lost 4 bases, leaving 6 bases of the junction unmatched. Drawing the rest from reference TRBV14 and TRBJ2-3, the complete variable domain is EAGVTQFPSHSVIEKGQTVTLRCDPISGHDNLYWYRRVMGKEIKFLLHFVKESKQDESGMPNNRFLAERTGGTYSTLKVQPAELEDSGVYFCASSPGDSPTDTQYFGPGTRLTVL.

The V and J genes are TRBV24-1 and TRBJ2-2; the match to TRBD1 covers 7 bases. The CDR3 runs 16 residues. Germline-derived CDR1 and CDR2 are KGHDR and SFDVKD. The V gene end was trimmed by 4 bases and the J gene end by 4 bases; junction bases not matched to a gene: 8. The CDR3 DNA reads TGTGCCACCAGTGACCCCGAGGGGGCGGGCACCGGGGAGCTGTTTTTT. It translates to CATSDPEGAGTGELFF.

Worth noting for this clone: Other nucleotide sequences in the sample specify the same CDR3. The chain uses TRBV7-2 and TRBJ1-5; D unclear. The CDR3 is 13 amino acids. From germline, CDR1 is SGHTA and CDR2 FQGNSA. The germline V and J ends were trimmed by 1 base and 4 bases, with 5 bases remaining between them. The CDR3 spells CASSLDRNQPQHF. The CDR3 DNA is TGTGCCAGCAGCTTAGACAGAAATCAGCCCCAGCATTTT.

The chain carries TRBV4-2 and TRBJ2-7; 11 nucleotides line up with TRBD2. Unmatched junction bases numbered 4, after V lost 4 bases and J lost 2 bases. CDR3 length: 15 residues. The V gene's germline CDR1 is LGHNA and CDR2 YNFKEQ. Here the CDR3 reads CASSPLLAGAYEQYF. The CDR3, as DNA: TGTGCCAGCAGCCCGTTACTAGCGGGGGCCTACGAGCAGTACTTC.

The DNA for the CDR3 is TGTGCCAGCAGCCCAAAAGGGGTTACGAGCTCCTACGAGCAGTACTTC. This sequence encodes CASSPKGVTSSYEQYF. The V and J genes are TRBV3-1 (or the pseudogene TRBV3-2) and TRBJ2-7; tentatively, D is TRBD1 (5 bases). V dropped 4 bases and J dropped 0 bases, with 16 bases sitting between them. Germline V gene sequence: CDR1 LGHDT, CDR2 YNNKEL (reference sequence). The CDR3 is made up of 16 amino acids.

V is TRBV19 and J is TRBJ1-1, with D perhaps matching TRBD1 (5 bases). V was clipped by 7 bases and J by 4 bases, with 22 bases between them. Looked up from germline, CDR1 is LNHDA and CDR2 is SQIVND (reference sequence). The CDR3 totals 16 residues. DNA of the CDR3: TGTGCCAGTACCACAGCGTTGACAGTAAAGGGCACTGAAGCTTTCTTT. Protein: CASTTALTVKGTEAFF.

Here the CDR3 reads CASSEAYEAFF. Written as DNA, the CDR3 is TGTGCCAGCAGCGAAGCCTATGAAGCTTTCTTT. The J gene is TRBJ1-1, the V gene TRBV5-8; D is unresolved. The CDR3 sequence is 11 residues long. V lost 4 bases and J lost 7, with 8 bases in between. CDR1 is SGHTS and CDR2 is YDEGEE in the germline V gene. Filled out from reference TRBV5-8 and TRBJ1-1, the complete variable domain reads EAGVTQSPTHLIKTRGQQATLRCSPISGHTSVYWYQQALGLGLQFLLWYDEGEERNRGNFPPRFSGRQFPNYSSELNVNALELEDSALYLCASSEAYEAFFGQGTRLTVV.

J is TRBJ2-1 and V is TRBV20-1, with D possibly matching TRBD2 (7 bases). In germline, CDR1 is DFQATT, CDR2 SNEGSKA (reference sequence). V was pared by 6 bases and J by 3 bases, with 18 bases between. CDR3 size: 15 residues. The CDR3 is CSASRRGLLYNEQFF. The CDR3 region has the DNA TGCAGTGCAAGTCGGCGGGGGCTTCTCTACAATGAGCAGTTCTTC.